These 24 T cell receptor beta chains came from one sample sequenced in a study of blood T cell repertoires in COVID-19. This table comes from immunoSEQ multiplex PCR, and its TCRdb copy is limited to in-frame clones, with some not included. The data contain 110,000 to 150,000 clones, more than 80% of them singletons. Material: peripheral blood. Source of these receptors: a human donor in a cohort sampled during active COVID-19.

In its sample, this clone was seen once. This chain connects TRBV2 to TRBJ2-2, with TRBD1 as a possible D gene (7 bases). CDR3 length: 15 residues. Looked up from germline, CDR1 is SNHLY and CDR2 is FYNNEI. The V gene lost 9 bases and the J gene lost 5 bases, with 19 bases spanning the gap. The CDR3 nucleotides are TGTGCCAGTCCCGGCGGGACAGTTACTACCGGGGAGCTGTTTTTT. It codes for CASPGGTVTTGELFF.

The V and J genes are TRBV25-1 and TRBJ2-5, with D hard to call. This CDR3 region has 11 residues. Germline lookup yields CDR1 MGHDK and CDR2 SYGVNS. With 3 bases removed from V and 14 bases from J, the gap between germline ends came to 13 bases. This chain's CDR3 is CASSDGVTSYF. The CDR3 bases are TGTGCCAGCAGTGATGGAGTGACTTCATACTTC.

V is TRBV5-8 and J is TRBJ2-3; a weak D match, TRBD1 (6 bases). This CDR3 is 14 amino acids long. Germline V gene sequence: CDR1 SGHTS, CDR2 YDEGEE. V lost 4 bases and J lost 2, with 11 bases in between. CDR3: CASSKRDTTDTQYF. The CDR3 coding sequence is TGTGCCAGCAGCAAACGGGACACCACAGATACGCAGTATTTT.

The chain employs TRBV25-1 and TRBJ1-4; possible D gene TRBD1, 6 bases. From germline, CDR1 is MGHDK and CDR2 SYGVNS. CDR3 length: 17 amino acids. With 6 bases removed from V and 3 bases from J, the gap between germline ends came to 20 bases. The CDR3 DNA is TGTGCCAGCAGGGAGACAGGATTGGGGGTATCTAATGAAAAACTGTTTTTT. Translated: CASRETGLGVSNEKLFF.

The chain employs TRBV5-1 and TRBJ2-3, with 15 nucleotides matching TRBD2. The CDR3 is 18 residues long. The germline CDR1 and CDR2 sequences are SGHRS and YFSETQ. V dropped 4 bases and J dropped 0; count of bases not matched to a gene: 6. This chain's CDR3 is CASSPGLAGGSSTDTQYF. Written as DNA, the CDR3 is TGCGCCAGCAGCCCGGGACTAGCGGGGGGCTCTAGCACAGATACGCAGTATTTT.

This clone occurred once. This chain links TRBV11-2 with TRBJ2-1; weak D call: TRBD1 (6 bases). Germline loops: CDR1 SGHAT, CDR2 FQNNGV. The V gene lost 5 bases and the J gene lost 3 bases, with 11 bases spanning the gap. CDR3 size: 14 residues. This CDR3 is CASSPGTSYNEQFF. CDR3 bases: TGTGCCAGCAGCCCCGGGACAAGCTACAATGAGCAGTTCTTC. The whole variable domain, filled in from reference TRBV11-2 and TRBJ2-1, reads EAGVAQSPRYKIIEKRQSVAFWCNPISGHATLYWYQQILGQGPKLLIQFQNNGVVDDSQLPKDRFSAERLKGVDSTLKIQPAKLEDSAVYLCASSPGTSYNEQFFGPGTRLTVL.

This rearrangement joins TRBV7-9 to TRBJ1-1, with a possible D match to TRBD1 (6 bases). Trimming shortened V by 3 bases and J by 0 bases, and 8 bases separated the two germline ends. Germline V gene lookup returns CDR1 SEHNR and CDR2 FQNEAQ (reference sequence). The length of the CDR3 is 14 residues. The CDR3 region has the DNA TGTGCCAGCAGCTTTCGACAGGTGAACACTGAAGCTTTCTTT. Translated, it gives CASSFRQVNTEAFF. Looking up the rest from reference TRBV7-9 and TRBJ1-1 gives the full variable domain: DTGVSQNPRHKITKRGQNVTFRCDPISEHNRLYWYRQTLGQGPEFLTYFQNEAQLEKSRLLSDRFSAERPKGSFSTLEIQRTEQGDSAMYLCASSFRQVNTEAFFGQGTRLTVV.

The rearrangement links TRBV7-9 to TRBJ2-1; 8 bases align to TRBD1. The V gene's germline CDR1 is SEHNR and CDR2 FQNEAQ (reference sequence). The CDR3 has 17 amino acids. The V and J ends lost 5 bases and 4 bases, in that order; junction bases with no gene match: 13. CDR3 protein: CASSTIFDRGYYNEQFF. In nucleotides, the CDR3 is TGTGCCAGCAGCACAATATTTGACAGGGGTTATTACAATGAGCAGTTCTTC.

This clone was observed a single time. This chain's CDR3 is CSVEDVARGNTEAFF. The CDR3 coding sequence is TGCAGCGTTGAAGATGTTGCCAGGGGCAACACTGAAGCTTTCTTT. The gene calls are TRBV29-1 and TRBJ1-1; D is possibly TRBD1 (6 bases). This CDR3 has 15 residues. The V gene's germline CDR1 is SQVTM and CDR2 ANQGSEA. Between the trimmed V and J ends, which lost 0 bases and 2 bases, there was a span of 13 bases.

The gene calls are TRBV7-2 and TRBJ2-5; D might be TRBD2 (5 bases). Per germline, CDR1 SGHTA and CDR2 FQGNSA. Trimming cost V 4 bases and J 0 bases, with 9 bases left between them. There are 14 residues in the CDR3. The CDR3 nucleotides read TGTGCCAGCAGCTCAAGCGGAGACCAAGAGACCCAGTACTTC. This codes for CASSSSGDQETQYF. Based on the CDR3 plus reference TRBV7-2 and TRBJ2-5, the full variable domain is GAGVSQSPSNKVTEKGKDVELRCDPISGHTALYWYRQSLGQGLEFLIYFQGNSAPDKSGLPSDRFSAERTGGSVSTLTIQRTQQEDSAVYLCASSSSGDQETQYFGPGTRLLVL.

CDR3 in amino acids: CASSPSRGRKDGYTF. CDR3 sequence (DNA): TGTGCCAGTAGTCCCTCCAGGGGGCGCAAGGATGGCTACACCTTC. The chain carries TRBV19 and TRBJ1-2, with TRBD1 matching over 8 bases. The trim removed 5 bases at V and 6 bases at J, leaving 11 bases unmatched. The CDR3 has 15 residues. CDR1 and CDR2 from the germline V gene are LNHDA and SQIVND (reference sequence).

The chain has TRBV5-5 and TRBJ2-5; 12 nucleotides agree with TRBD2. The J segment lost 2 bases and the V segment lost 4 bases, leaving 3 bases of the junction unmatched. This CDR3 has 15 residues. Germline values: CDR1 SGHKS, CDR2 YYEKEE (reference sequence). The CDR3, as DNA: TGTGCCAGCAGCATCGGACTAGCGGGGCAAGAGACCCAGTACTTC. This encodes CASSIGLAGQETQYF.

This chain joins TRBV7-9 and TRBJ2-7; D might be TRBD1 (6 bases). The germline V gene encodes CDR1 SEHNR and CDR2 FQNEAQ (reference sequence). V lost 5 bases, J lost 0 bases, and 17 bases lay in between. The CDR3 totals 16 residues. As DNA, the CDR3 is TGTGCCAGCAGCAAAATCCGGGACATAAGCTCCTACGAGCAGTACTTC. Translated: CASSKIRDISSYEQYF.

The sample holds one count of this clone. The chain uses TRBV4-1 and TRBJ2-7; TRBD1 agrees at 7 bases. CDR1 is MGHRA and CDR2 is YSYEKL in the germline V gene. Trimming took 4 bases from V and 0 from J; bases not matched to a gene: 6. CDR3 size: 15 residues. The CDR3 loop reads CASSRTGAFSYEQYF. In nucleotides, the CDR3 is TGCGCCAGCAGCCGGACAGGAGCCTTCTCCTACGAGCAGTACTTC.

V and J are TRBV15 and TRBJ2-3; 12 positions agree with TRBD1. The CDR3 has 18 amino acids. In germline, CDR1 is LNHNV, CDR2 YYDKDF (reference sequence). V was pared by 5 bases and J by 3 bases, with 12 bases of the junction left unmatched. CDR3 region: CATSAPGTGGVGTDTQYF. As DNA, the CDR3 is TGTGCCACCAGCGCCCCCGGGACAGGGGGCGTGGGGACAGATACGCAGTATTTT.

The genes are TRBV7-3 and TRBJ1-1; D is uncertain. Per germline, CDR1 SGHTA and CDR2 FQGTGA. V was shortened by 6 bases and J by 12 bases, with 20 bases between the two germline ends. The CDR3 contains 13 residues. The CDR3 is CASSPAGDGRTFF. CDR3 in DNA: TGTGCCAGCAGTCCCGCCGGAGACGGGAGGACTTTCTTT.

This chain joins TRBV5-6 and TRBJ2-3; unclear D gene. The V gene's germline CDR1 is SGHDT and CDR2 YYEEEE. The V end was cut by 4 bases, the J end by 0 bases, with 6 bases between. The CDR3 extends over 13 amino acids. This CDR3 reads CASSISSTDTQYF. The CDR3, as DNA: TGTGCCAGCAGCATCTCTAGCACAGATACGCAGTATTTT.

The rearrangement uses TRBV19 and TRBJ1-2, with D perhaps matching TRBD1 (5 bases). V was clipped by 11 bases and J by 11 bases, with 21 bases between them. CDR1 is LNHDA and CDR2 is SQIVND in the germline V gene (reference sequence). CDR3 size: 12 residues. The CDR3 spells CAAKGRDGRYTF. The CDR3 region has the DNA TGTGCCGCTAAAGGTCGGGACGGGAGATACACCTTC.

V is TRBV19 and J is TRBJ2-1, with 9 bases aligning to TRBD2. There are 15 residues in the CDR3. J was trimmed by 8 bases and V by 4 bases; bases with no gene match: 9. CDR1 LNHDA and CDR2 SQIVND come from the germline V gene (reference sequence). CDR3 protein: CASSTSSGVGDEQFF. The CDR3 nucleotides are TGTGCCAGTAGTACCTCTAGCGGGGTTGGAGATGAGCAGTTCTTC.

The chain recombines TRBV2 with TRBJ1-5; 9 bases are a match to TRBD1. Germline V gives CDR1 SNHLY, CDR2 FYNNEI. The ends lost 6 bases at V and 6 bases at J; junction bases unmatched: 9. This CDR3 spans 15 amino acids. The CDR3 is CASSLGGTGRQPQHF. The DNA of the CDR3 is TGTGCCAGCAGCCTGGGGGGGACAGGGCGTCAGCCCCAGCATTTT.

The chain couples TRBV5-3 to TRBJ2-7; 7 bases are shared with TRBD1. TRBV5-3 is designated an ORF whose function remains uncertain. Trimming removed 6 bases from V and 3 bases from J; junction bases left unmatched: 12. CDR3 length: 15 amino acids. This CDR3 reads CARIRGPGLFYEQYF. CDR3 DNA sequence: TGTGCCAGAATAAGGGGGCCCGGGCTCTTCTACGAGCAGTACTTC.

J is TRBJ2-1 and V is TRBV4-1, with 7 nucleotides matching TRBD2. Germline CDR1 reads MGHRA; CDR2 reads YSYEKL. This CDR3 is 15 amino acids long. J gave up 3 bases and V 6 bases, and 8 bases lay outside the gene matches. CDR3 nucleotides: TGCGCCAGCAGGGTTGCGGGGGTTTTCTACAATGAGCAGTTCTTC. This translates into CASRVAGVFYNEQFF.

This rearrangement joins TRBV6-2 or TRBV6-3 to TRBJ2-3; D is ambiguous. Germline values: CDR1 MNHEY, CDR2 SVGEGT. This CDR3 spans 14 amino acids. Trimming pared 3 bases from V and 5 bases from J, leaving 12 bases between. The CDR3 sequence is CASSYTAVGDTQYF. Here the CDR3 DNA reads TGTGCCAGCAGTTATACCGCGGTGGGAGATACGCAGTATTTT.

This clone was picked up one time. V usage is TRBV29-1 and J usage is TRBJ2-7; D call uncertain. V was clipped by 5 bases and J by 2 bases, with 16 bases between them. The germline V gene encodes CDR1 SQVTM and CDR2 ANQGSEA. The CDR3 sequence is 14 residues long. CDR3 nucleotide sequence: TGCAGCGTTTCGGATGGCAGGAATACCTACGAGCAGTACTTC. As protein: CSVSDGRNTYEQYF.